One sample yielded the 30 T cell receptor beta chains listed below, sequenced in a study of T-cell memory formation after mild COVID-19. TCRdb reprocessed the 5' RACE reads via MiXCR and lists one record per CDR3 protein. The sample includes 400,000 to 500,000 distinct CDR3 sequences, roughly 18% of them seen just once. The specimen sequenced was PBMCs or a T cell subset sorted from them (not recorded which). The receptors come from a man younger than 30 who had mild COVID-19 (a few samples of this study predate the infection). Cell type and time point are not known.

A few counts support this clonotype. The chain uses TRBV12-5 and TRBJ1-1; 8 nucleotides match TRBD1. This CDR3 is 16 amino acids long. Trimming at V came to 5 bases and at J to 1 base, leaving 9 bases not matched to a gene. From germline, CDR1 is LGHNT and CDR2 FRNRAP. CDR3 in DNA: TGTGCTAGTGGTCGGGACAGGTGGGCCGAGAACACTGAAGCTTTCTTT. Translation: CASGRDRWAENTEAFF.

V and J are TRBV10-3 and TRBJ1-5; 7 bases are shared with TRBD1. The J segment lost 3 bases and the V segment lost 11 bases, leaving 10 bases of the junction unmatched. In germline, CDR1 is ENHRY, CDR2 SYGVKD. CDR3 length: 14 amino acids. CDR3 bases: TGTGCCGCGTCACAGGGGATAGTCAATCAGCCCCAGCATTTT. This encodes CAASQGIVNQPQHF.

This clonotype appeared a few times. The chain recombines TRBV19 with TRBJ2-1; 10 nucleotides agree with TRBD2. Germline CDR1 and CDR2: LNHDA and SQIVND (reference sequence). This CDR3 region has 15 residues. V lost 8 bases and J lost 9; bases outside the gene matches: 13. The CDR3 is CASVSAGGRFGEQFF. The CDR3 DNA sequence: TGTGCCAGTGTATCAGCGGGGGGGCGGTTTGGTGAGCAGTTCTTC.

The gene calls are TRBV4-3 and TRBJ1-6; D is perhaps TRBD1 (6 bases). This CDR3 region has 18 residues. V was clipped by 1 base and J by 0 bases, with 13 bases between them. CDR1 is LGHNA, CDR2 YSLEER, per germline. This CDR3 reads CASSQGLKTGSYNSPLHF. CDR3 in DNA: TGCGCCAGCAGCCAAGGGTTAAAGACAGGCTCCTATAATTCACCCCTCCACTTT.

The chain joins TRBV5-1 to TRBJ1-4, with 7 positions matching TRBD1. Germline V gene sequence: CDR1 SGHRS, CDR2 YFSETQ. J gave up 6 bases and V 4 bases, and 3 bases lay outside the gene matches. The CDR3 totals 13 residues. The CDR3 DNA follows: TGCGCCAGCAGCACCGGACAGGATGAAAAACTGTTTTTT. It specifies CASSTGQDEKLFF.

Only one count was recorded for this clonotype. Compared with germline, one end of the junction differs, possibly owing to a read error. CDR3 coding DNA: TGCGCCAGCGGCCAAGATTGGCAGCGGGGGGCGAATGAGCAGTTCTTC. It encodes CASGQDWQRGANEQFF. The V and J genes are TRBV4-3 and TRBJ2-1; 9 positions match TRBD2. The CDR3 loop spans 16 amino acids. Looked up from germline, CDR1 is LGHNA and CDR2 is YSLEER.

This clonotype has more than one count but fewer than ten. The chain has TRBV12-3 or TRBV12-4 and TRBJ2-7, with D perhaps being TRBD1 or TRBD2 (6 bases each). The CDR3 totals 15 residues. With 5 bases removed from V and 3 bases from J, the gap between germline ends came to 17 bases. The CDR3 spells CASSLVRGLFYEQYF. The DNA for the CDR3 is TGTGCCAGCAGTCTGGTACGGGGGCTATTCTACGAGCAGTACTTC.

This clonotype was recorded a few times. The genes are TRBV18 and TRBJ1-1; tentatively, D is TRBD1 (5 bases). V lost 3 bases, J lost 2 bases, and 10 bases lay in between. Germline V gives CDR1 KGHSH, CDR2 LQKENI. CDR3 length: 14 residues. The CDR3 nucleotides read TGTGCCAGCTCACCCCTCAGGGTCAACACTGAAGCTTTCTTT. Residues: CASSPLRVNTEAFF.

The chain links TRBV4-3 to TRBJ1-2, with D maybe TRBD1 (6 bases). V lost 4 bases, J lost 4 bases, and 13 bases lay in between. The CDR3 is 14 residues long. Germline assignment: CDR1 LGHNA and CDR2 YSLEER. The CDR3 DNA follows: TGCGCCAGCAGCCCCGGACAGCACGGCTATGGCTACACCTTC. Amino acid sequence: CASSPGQHGYGYTF.

CDR3 sequence: CAILPGDRKTGELFF. CDR3 bases: TGTGCCATCTTACCAGGAGACAGGAAGACCGGGGAGCTGTTTTTT. The chain links TRBV28 to TRBJ2-2; perhaps TRBD1 as D (6 bases). The V gene's germline CDR1 is MDHEN and CDR2 SYDVKM. The CDR3 extends over 15 amino acids. Trimming shortened V by 10 bases and J by 5 bases, and 20 bases separated the two germline ends.

J is TRBJ2-3 and V is TRBV7-9; TRBD2 aligns across 7 bases. Germline V CDR1 and CDR2: SEHNR, FQNEAQ (reference sequence). The J segment lost 2 bases and the V segment lost 4 bases, leaving 6 bases of the junction unmatched. This CDR3 spans 15 amino acids. The CDR3 is CASSSSGLSTDTQYF. The CDR3 DNA sequence: TGTGCCAGCAGCTCGTCGGGACTATCCACAGATACGCAGTATTTT.

The J gene is TRBJ1-2, the V gene TRBV19; D possibly corresponds to TRBD1 (5 bases). The CDR3 totals 13 residues. V lost 3 bases to trimming and J lost 8 bases, with 13 bases between them. Looked up from germline, CDR1 is LNHDA and CDR2 is SQIVND (reference sequence). For the CDR3, the DNA is TGTGCCAGTAGTATTCTGGGGGACCGCGGCTACACCTTC. It codes for CASSILGDRGYTF. Full variable domain (remainder filled in from reference TRBV19 and TRBJ1-2): DGGITQSPKYLFRKEGQNVTLSCEQNLNHDAMYWYRQDPGQGLRLIYYSQIVNDFQKGDIAEGYSVSREKKESFPLTVTSAQKNPTAFYLCASSILGDRGYTFGSGTRLTVV.

This clonotype was observed a few times. V usage is TRBV21-1 and J usage is TRBJ1-5. TRBV21-1 counts as a pseudogene. This CDR3 contains 12 residues. CDR3 nucleotides: TGTGCCAGCAGCACGCGGCCCTATCCCCAGCATTTT. This translates into CASSTRPYPQHF.

The table lists this clonotype with a few counts. Here the CDR3 DNA reads TGTGCCAGCAGTCCGGGGCAAGGAGTTTGGAACGAGCAGTACTTC. As protein: CASSPGQGVWNEQYF. The chain has TRBV27 and TRBJ2-7, with D possibly called TRBD1 or TRBD2 (5 bases each). Trimming removed 5 bases from V and 5 bases from J, with 19 bases in between. CDR1 is MNHEY and CDR2 is SMNVEV in the germline V gene (reference sequence). The CDR3 covers 15 residues.

Written as DNA, the CDR3 is TGCAGCGTTGAAGATCAGCATCGTTATGGCTACACCTTC. Translating gives CSVEDQHRYGYTF. The chain combines TRBV29-1 with TRBJ1-2; unclear D gene. CDR3 length equals 13 residues. Between the trimmed V and J ends, which lost 0 bases and 5 bases, there was a span of 10 bases. The germline V gene has CDR1 SQVTM and CDR2 ANQGSEA.

This clonotype has just a few counts. The chain joins TRBV7-3 to TRBJ2-1; the D gene could be TRBD1 or TRBD2 (6 bases each). Germline V CDR1 and CDR2: SGHTA, FQGTGA. V was shortened by 5 bases and J by 4 bases, with 18 bases between the two germline ends. The CDR3 extends over 16 amino acids. The CDR3 region has the DNA TGTGCCAGCAGCAGAGACCCGGGGGCTCTGTACAATGAGCAGTTCTTC. It codes for CASSRDPGALYNEQFF.

The table lists this clonotype with a few counts. The V gene is TRBV4-3, the J gene TRBJ1-2, with D possibly being TRBD1 (5 bases). This CDR3 region has 15 residues. Per the germline V gene, CDR1 is LGHNA and CDR2 is YSLEER. The ends were cut back, 0 bases at V and 4 bases at J, with 12 bases in the middle. The chain's CDR3 is CASSQDRGSGYGYTF. The CDR3 nucleotides read TGCGCCAGCAGCCAAGATCGGGGGTCGGGCTATGGCTACACCTTC.

The gene calls are TRBV5-1 and TRBJ2-1; 7 bases match TRBD1. This CDR3 region has 15 residues. With V trimmed by 3 bases and J by 6 bases, 9 bases remained unmatched. Germline V gene data show CDR1 as SGHRS and CDR2 as YFSETQ. Here the CDR3 DNA reads TGCGCCAGCAGCTGGGGACAGCCGAAACTCAATGAGCAGTTCTTC. It codes for CASSWGQPKLNEQFF.

The genes are TRBV4-2 and TRBJ1-1, with D unclear. The CDR3 runs to 17 residues. V gave up 3 bases and J gave up 0 bases, with 17 bases separating them. CDR1 and CDR2 from the germline V gene are LGHNA and YNFKEQ. The CDR3 protein is CASSHAEGQTMNTEAFF. CDR3 sequence (DNA): TGTGCCAGCAGCCATGCCGAAGGGCAGACGATGAACACTGAAGCTTTCTTT.

This clonotype was observed a few times. J is TRBJ2-3 and V is TRBV12-3 or TRBV12-4, with 15 bases lining up with TRBD2. V lost 6 bases, J lost 4 bases, and 11 bases stayed unmatched. This CDR3 has 18 amino acids. The CDR3 region has the DNA TGTGCCAGCAGCCCGAGCTTGGGACTAGCGGGGGGCTCAGATACGCAGTATTTT. Amino acid sequence: CASSPSLGLAGGSDTQYF.

This clonotype came up many times. The V gene is TRBV5-1, the J gene TRBJ2-2; 7 nucleotides agree with TRBD1. CDR3 length equals 16 residues. The germline gives CDR1 SGHRS, CDR2 YFSETQ. With V trimmed by 5 bases and J by 3 bases, 10 bases remained unmatched. DNA for the CDR3: TGCGCCAGCAGTATACAGGGGAGACAGTACACCGGGGAGCTGTTTTTT. As protein: CASSIQGRQYTGELFF.

This sequence joins TRBV28 and TRBJ2-1, with a tentative D call TRBD1 (6 bases). V was shortened by 8 bases and J by 7 bases, with 12 bases between the two germline ends. The CDR3 runs to 12 residues. Per the germline V gene, CDR1 is MDHEN and CDR2 is SYDVKM. Here the CDR3 DNA reads TGTGCCAGCTCGAGCAGGGGTAATGAGCAGTTCTTC. This gives the protein CASSSRGNEQFF.

This clonotype has only a few counts. The J gene is TRBJ2-1, the V gene TRBV6-2 or TRBV6-3; D possibly uses TRBD1 or TRBD2 (5 bases each). V was pared by 2 bases and J by 6 bases, with 8 bases between. Germline-derived CDR1 and CDR2 are MNHEY and SVGEGT. This CDR3 spans 13 amino acids. The CDR3 spells CASSYQGRNEQFF. CDR3 DNA: TGTGCCAGCAGTTACCAGGGACGCAATGAGCAGTTCTTC.

The sample holds many counts of this clonotype. V is TRBV7-9 and J is TRBJ2-1, with TRBD1 matching over 7 bases. In germline, CDR1 is SEHNR, CDR2 FQNEAQ (reference sequence). V lost 3 bases, J lost 6 bases, and 8 bases stayed unmatched. The CDR3 totals 15 residues. The CDR3 region is CASSFSQGDGNEQFF. The CDR3 DNA sequence: TGTGCCAGCAGCTTCTCCCAGGGGGATGGCAATGAGCAGTTCTTC.

The table lists this clonotype with a few counts. The genes are TRBV5-1 and TRBJ1-2; no definite D call. The CDR3 has 14 residues. Germline V gene lookup returns CDR1 SGHRS and CDR2 YFSETQ. Trimming took 3 bases from V and 8 from J, leaving 17 bases between them. Here the CDR3 DNA reads TGCGCCAGCAGCTATACCTTCGTCGGTGGGGGCTACACCTTC. This translates into CASSYTFVGGGYTF.

This chain joins TRBV5-1 and TRBJ2-2, with D uncertain. Trimming removed 0 bases at V and 5 bases at J, with 8 bases between. The CDR3 is made up of 14 amino acids. The germline gives CDR1 SGHRS, CDR2 YFSETQ. The CDR3 sequence is CASSLAEGTGELFF. CDR3 DNA sequence: TGCGCCAGCAGCTTGGCCGAAGGTACCGGGGAGCTGTTTTTT.

The CDR3 is CATCGAGSYNEQFF. For the CDR3, the DNA is TGTGCCACTTGTGGGGCGGGATCCTACAATGAGCAGTTCTTC. This chain links TRBV6-6 with TRBJ2-1, with a weak D call TRBD2 (6 bases). Germline V lookup: CDR1 MNHNY, CDR2 SVGAGI (reference sequence). V was pared by 10 bases and J by 1 base, with 14 bases between. The CDR3 is 14 amino acids.

This clonotype occurred many times. J is TRBJ1-1 and V is TRBV4-1; D is unclear. The CDR3 consists of 14 residues. The ends were cut back, 0 bases at V and 0 bases at J, with 5 bases in the middle. The V gene's germline CDR1 is MGHRA and CDR2 YSYEKL. CDR3 protein: CASSQEGLNTEAFF. The CDR3 DNA reads as TGCGCCAGCAGCCAAGAAGGTCTGAACACTGAAGCTTTCTTT.

This clonotype was observed once. V usage is TRBV3-1 and J usage is TRBJ2-5; tentatively, D is TRBD2 (6 bases). This CDR3 is built from 16 residues. Trimming pared 4 bases from V and 5 bases from J, leaving 20 bases between. The germline gives CDR1 LGHDT, CDR2 YNNKEL (reference sequence). The CDR3, as DNA: TGTGCCAGCAGCCTTCCTCTGGGGGGAGCGGCGGAGACCCAGTACTTC. The encoded protein is CASSLPLGGAAETQYF.

This clonotype has more than one count but fewer than ten. J is TRBJ2-3 and V is TRBV7-3; 12 bases align to TRBD2. J was trimmed by 4 bases and V by 2 bases; bases with no gene match: 1. This CDR3 comprises 15 residues. The germline V gene encodes CDR1 SGHTA and CDR2 FQGTGA. The CDR3: CASSLLAGGPDTQYF. In nucleotides, the CDR3 is TGTGCCAGCAGCTTACTAGCGGGGGGGCCAGATACGCAGTATTTT. Together with reference TRBV7-3 and TRBJ2-3, the CDR3 gives the full variable domain: GAGVSQTPSNKVTEKGKYVELRCDPISGHTALYWYRQSLGQGPEFLIYFQGTGAADDSGLPNDRFFAVRPEGSVSTLKIQRTERGDSAVYLCASSLLAGGPDTQYFGPGTRLTVL.